Listed below are T cell receptor beta chains from one sample, sequenced in a study of cytotoxic CD8 clonotypes in ibrutinib-treated CLL. Profiled with immunoSEQ multiplex PCR; TCRdb holds only in-frame clones, not every one. This sample yields about 130,000 clones, of which 70% to 90% are seen a single time; roughly 2% belongs to the top ten. This material consisted of PBMCs, taken after 24 months of ibrutinib treatment. Receptor source: a human donor with chronic lymphocytic leukemia. The CDR3 runs from the conserved cysteine through the conserved F or W. Each record gives: V gene, D gene, J gene, clone size, CDR3 protein, CDR3 DNA. A D gene is named only where the DNA matches it firmly. Rows give clone size only sometimes, using once, few, many, or a class for an expanded clone.

>TRBV11-2|-|TRBJ1-4|-
CASSLDRVGVPFF
TGTGCCAGCAGCTTAGATCGAGTGGGGGTTCCGTTTTTT
>TRBV11-3|TRBD2|TRBJ2-3|-
CASSPGLAGVGDTQYF
TGTGCCAGCAGCCCGGGACTAGCGGGGGTGGGAGATACGCAGTATTTT
>TRBV5-8|-|TRBJ1-2|-
CASSLQGVSYGYTF
TGTGCCAGCAGCTTACAGGGAGTTAGCTATGGCTACACCTTC
>TRBV5-7|-|TRBJ2-5|-
CASSLGQAGPQIQETQYF
TGTGCCAGCAGCTTGGGGCAGGCGGGACCCCAAATTCAAGAGACCCAGTACTTC
>TRBV6-5|TRBD1|TRBJ1-4|-
CASSRTGGFEKLFF
TGTGCCAGCAGCCGGACAGGGGGCTTTGAAAAACTGTTTTTT
>TRBV4-1|TRBD1|TRBJ1-6|few
CASSQTGQGASAPLHF
TGCGCCAGCAGCCAGACCGGACAGGGGGCTTCTGCACCCCTCCACTTT
>TRBV7-3|-|TRBJ2-2|many
CASSSFPSAYTGELFF
TGTGCCAGCAGCTCATTCCCCTCAGCTTACACCGGGGAGCTGTTTTTT
>TRBV28|-|TRBJ1-2|-
CASSTIGEGNYGYTF
TGTGCCAGCAGTACTATAGGGGAGGGAAACTATGGCTATACCTTC
>TRBV7-9|-|TRBJ1-1|-
CASSLGNRPRGSNTEAFF
TGTGCCAGCAGCTTAGGTAATCGTCCCCGGGGGTCGAACACTGAAGCTTTCTTT
>TRBV5-4|TRBD2|TRBJ2-7|once
CASGLAGTDEQYF
TGTGCCAGCGGACTAGCGGGAACAGACGAGCAGTACTTC